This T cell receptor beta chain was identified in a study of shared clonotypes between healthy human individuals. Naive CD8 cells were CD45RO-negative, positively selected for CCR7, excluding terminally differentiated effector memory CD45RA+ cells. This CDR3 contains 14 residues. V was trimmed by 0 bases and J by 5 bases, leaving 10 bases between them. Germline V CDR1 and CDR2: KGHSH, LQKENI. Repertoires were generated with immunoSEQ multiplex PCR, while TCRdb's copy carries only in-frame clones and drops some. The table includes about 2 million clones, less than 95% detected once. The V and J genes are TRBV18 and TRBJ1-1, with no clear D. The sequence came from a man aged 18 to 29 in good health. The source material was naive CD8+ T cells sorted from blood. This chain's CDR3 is CASSPPGYRTEAFF. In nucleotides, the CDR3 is TGTGCCAGCTCACCACCGGGTTATCGGACTGAAGCTTTCTTT.